The 10 T cell receptor beta chains reported below all come from one sample, sequenced in a study of T-cell memory formation after mild COVID-19. Using its own MiXCR run on the 5' RACE reads, TCRdb lists one record per CDR3 protein. The data contain roughly 80,000 distinct CDR3 sequences, over 11% of them singletons. Sequenced sample: PBMCs or a T cell subset sorted from them (not recorded which). These receptors were collected from an adult woman who had mild COVID-19 (a few samples of this study predate the infection). Cell type and time point are not known.

This clonotype was observed a handful of times. This chain connects TRBV12-3 or TRBV12-4 to TRBJ2-1; 7 bases are shared with TRBD2. This CDR3 has 16 residues. J lost 6 bases, V lost 6 bases, and 14 bases had no gene match. CDR3 nucleotide sequence: TGTGCCAGCAGCAAGTTTGGCTCAGGGAGGGCCAATGAGCAGTTCTTC. It translates to CASSKFGSGRANEQFF.

This rearrangement joins TRBV29-1 to TRBJ2-7, with 9 bases matching TRBD2. Germline V gives CDR1 SQVTM, CDR2 ANQGSEA. The CDR3 contains 14 residues. With 3 bases clipped from V and 5 bases from J, the junction kept 8 bases outside the gene matches. The CDR3: CSVDEAGGPNEQYF. CDR3 bases: TGCAGCGTTGATGAGGCGGGAGGGCCGAACGAGCAGTACTTC.

Only a few counts were recorded for this clonotype. CDR3 in DNA: TGTGCCAGCAGGCATGGAGGGGAAGAGACCCAGTACTTC. As protein: CASRHGGEETQYF. This chain uses TRBV7-9 with TRBJ2-5; possible D gene TRBD2, 6 bases. The V gene lost 6 bases and the J gene lost 3 bases, with 11 bases spanning the gap. Germline loops: CDR1 SEHNR, CDR2 FQNEAQ (reference sequence). The CDR3 consists of 13 residues.

The chain combines TRBV29-1 with TRBJ2-7; D is possibly TRBD2 (5 bases). This CDR3 is built from 12 residues. The V gene lost 6 bases and the J gene lost 0 bases, with 9 bases spanning the gap. The germline CDR1 and CDR2 sequences are SQVTM and ANQGSEA. CDR3 DNA: TGCAGCGTGTGGGAGAGCTCCTACGAGCAGTACTTC. It translates to CSVWESSYEQYF.

This chain links TRBV9 with TRBJ2-5; D call uncertain. The CDR3 covers 12 residues. Germline assignment: CDR1 SGDLS and CDR2 YYNGEE. Trimming cost V 7 bases and J 1 base, with 8 bases left between them. CDR3 amino acids: CASGSGQETQYF. The CDR3 DNA reads TGTGCCAGCGGAAGTGGCCAAGAGACCCAGTACTTC. The full variable domain, with the rest looked up from reference TRBV9 and TRBJ2-5, is DSGVTQTPKHLITATGQRVTLRCSPRSGDLSVYWYQQSLDQGLQFLIQYYNGEERAKGNILERFSAQQFPDLHSELNLSSLELGDSALYFCASGSGQETQYFGPGTRLLVL.

This chain connects TRBV3-1 to TRBJ2-3, with 7 positions matching TRBD2. The V and J ends lost 3 bases and 0 bases, in that order; junction bases with no gene match: 6. Germline V gene sequence: CDR1 LGHDT, CDR2 YNNKEL (reference sequence). This CDR3 spans 16 amino acids. The CDR3 DNA follows: TGTGCCAGCAGCCATGCTAGCGGAACTAGCACAGATACGCAGTATTTT. Its translation is CASSHASGTSTDTQYF.

Only a few counts were recorded for this clonotype. This chain joins TRBV29-1 and TRBJ2-1; D is unclear. CDR1 is SQVTM and CDR2 is ANQGSEA in the germline V gene. The CDR3 length is 11 residues. V was shortened by 1 base and J by 8 bases, with 6 bases between the two germline ends. This chain's CDR3 is CSVEGAYEQFF. In DNA form, the CDR3 reads TGCAGCGTTGAAGGGGCTTATGAGCAGTTCTTC.

The chain combines TRBV6-5 with TRBJ1-5; no definite D call. This CDR3 has 14 amino acids. Germline V gene sequence: CDR1 MNHEY, CDR2 SVGAGI. V lost 6 bases and J lost 4, with 13 bases in between. In DNA, the CDR3 is TGTGCCAGCAGGGGTCGCGGAGGGAATCAGCCCCAGCATTTT. Amino acids: CASRGRGGNQPQHF.

This chain connects TRBV2 to TRBJ2-7; TRBD2 matches at 10 bases. With V trimmed by 3 bases and J by 4 bases, 9 bases remained unmatched. The germline CDR1 and CDR2 sequences are SNHLY and FYNNEI. This CDR3 has 16 residues. The CDR3 loop is CASSEVLGTSVYEQYF. The CDR3, as DNA: TGTGCCAGCAGTGAGGTCCTCGGGACTAGCGTATACGAGCAGTACTTC.

The chain links TRBV5-8 to TRBJ2-2; TRBD2 matches 14 bases. Germline V lookup: CDR1 SGHTS, CDR2 YDEGEE. This CDR3 comprises 17 residues. V trimming: 3 bases; J trimming: 1 base; junction bases outside the gene matches: 2. The chain's CDR3 is CASSSGLAGGNTGELFF. The CDR3 region has the DNA TGTGCCAGCAGCTCCGGACTAGCGGGGGGGAACACCGGGGAGCTGTTTTTT.